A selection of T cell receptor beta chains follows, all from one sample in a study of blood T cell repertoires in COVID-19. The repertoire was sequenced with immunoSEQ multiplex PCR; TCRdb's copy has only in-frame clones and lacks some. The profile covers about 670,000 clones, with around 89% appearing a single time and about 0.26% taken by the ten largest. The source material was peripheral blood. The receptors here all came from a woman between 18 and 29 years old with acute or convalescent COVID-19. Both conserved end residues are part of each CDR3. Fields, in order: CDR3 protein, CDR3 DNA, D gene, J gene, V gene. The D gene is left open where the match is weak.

CDR3 protein: CASSGNRGSPLHF
CDR3 DNA: TGCGCCAGCAGCGGAAACAGGGGTTCACCCCTCCACTTT
D gene: TRBD1
J gene: TRBJ1-6
V gene: TRBV5-1

CDR3 protein: CASSLGDRYQETQYF
CDR3 DNA: TGCGCCAGCAGCCTTGGGGACAGATACCAAGAGACCCAGTACTTC
D gene: TRBD1
J gene: TRBJ2-5
V gene: TRBV5-1

CDR3 protein: CASGLVRGAGQGNTEAFF
CDR3 DNA: TGTGCTAGTGGTTTGGTACGGGGGGCCGGACAGGGGAACACTGAAGCTTTCTTT
D gene: TRBD1
J gene: TRBJ1-1
V gene: TRBV12-5

CDR3 protein: CASSLIGQGHLAEYNEQFF
CDR3 DNA: TGTGCCAGCAGCTTAATTGGTCAGGGACATCTAGCGGAGTACAATGAGCAGTTCTTC
D gene: NA
J gene: TRBJ2-1
V gene: TRBV7-8

CDR3 protein: CASSSGTGSIQYF
CDR3 DNA: TGTGCCAGCAGCTCCGGGACAGGGTCCATTCAGTACTTC
D gene: TRBD1
J gene: TRBJ2-4
V gene: TRBV11-3

CDR3 protein: CASSLDYSYEQYF
CDR3 DNA: TGTGCCAGCAGCTTGGACTATTCCTACGAGCAGTACTTC
D gene: NA
J gene: TRBJ2-7
V gene: TRBV5-6

CDR3 protein: CASSDSGGGTDTQYF
CDR3 DNA: TGTGCCAGCAGTGACTCAGGGGGGGGCACAGATACGCAGTATTTT
D gene: NA
J gene: TRBJ2-3
V gene: TRBV6-4

CDR3 protein: CASRIELEETQYF
CDR3 DNA: TGTGCCAGCAGGATAGAGCTTGAAGAGACCCAGTACTTC
D gene: NA
J gene: TRBJ2-5
V gene: TRBV3-1/TRBV3-2

CDR3 protein: CASSRHVQGADNSPLHF
CDR3 DNA: TGTGCCAGCAGCCGTCACGTACAGGGGGCTGATAATTCACCCCTCCACTTT
D gene: TRBD1
J gene: TRBJ1-6
V gene: TRBV3-1/TRBV3-2

CDR3 protein: CASSYLEGNSEQYF
CDR3 DNA: TGTGCCAGCAGTTATTTGGAGGGTAATAGCGAGCAGTACTTC
D gene: NA
J gene: TRBJ2-7
V gene: TRBV6-6